This is a list of T cell receptor beta chains from one sample in a study of T cell responses to AZD1222 COVID-19 vaccine. TCRdb's table, derived via immunoSEQ multiplex PCR, lists solely in-frame clones and lacks some. Of around 75,000 clones listed, about 88% are singletons. This specimen was peripheral blood, taken on day 0 of AZD1222 vaccination. All receptors come from an adult in good health. Each CDR3 is given with its conserved first and last residue. A D gene is named only where the DNA matches it firmly. Clone size is not always given. Where it is, it says once, few, many or a class for expanded clones.

j_call: TRBJ1-1; clone_size: -; v_call: TRBV18; d_call: TRBD1; cdr3_nt: TGTGCCAGCTCACCAGCACGAGGGGGCGTCACTGAAGCTTTCTTT; cdr3_aa: CASSPARGGVTEAFF
j_call: TRBJ1-2; clone_size: -; v_call: TRBV11-1; d_call: -; cdr3_nt: TGTGCCAGCAGCTTATCTGGCACTAACTATGGCTACACCTTC; cdr3_aa: CASSLSGTNYGYTF
j_call: TRBJ2-5; clone_size: few; v_call: TRBV7-3; d_call: TRBD2; cdr3_nt: TGTGCCAGCAGCCCTGGGACTAGCAGACAAGAGACCCAGTACTTC; cdr3_aa: CASSPGTSRQETQYF
j_call: TRBJ1-2; clone_size: once; v_call: TRBV10-3; d_call: TRBD1; cdr3_nt: TGTGCCATCAGCTACAGGGGAACCTCCGCTAACTATGGCTACACCTTC; cdr3_aa: CAISYRGTSANYGYTF
j_call: TRBJ2-5; clone_size: -; v_call: TRBV7-2; d_call: TRBD2; cdr3_nt: TGTGCCAGCAGCCACGTAGCGGGGGGGCCTGGGGAGACCCAGTACTTC; cdr3_aa: CASSHVAGGPGETQYF
j_call: TRBJ1-2; clone_size: -; v_call: TRBV27; d_call: -; cdr3_nt: TGTGCCAGCAGCACCAGGCCCCGGGGCTATGGCTACACCTTC; cdr3_aa: CASSTRPRGYGYTF
j_call: TRBJ2-3; clone_size: -; v_call: TRBV3-1/TRBV3-2; d_call: -; cdr3_nt: TGTGCCAGCAGCCAAGAGATAGGGTCGCAGTATTTT; cdr3_aa: CASSQEIGSQYF
j_call: TRBJ1-2; clone_size: -; v_call: TRBV9; d_call: -; cdr3_nt: TGTGCCAGCAGCCTGAATGGTGACGGCTACACCTTC; cdr3_aa: CASSLNGDGYTF
j_call: TRBJ2-6; clone_size: -; v_call: TRBV20-1; d_call: -; cdr3_nt: TGCAGTGCTAGTCTCCATTCTGGGGCCAACGTCCTGACTTTC; cdr3_aa: CSASLHSGANVLTF
j_call: TRBJ1-6; clone_size: -; v_call: TRBV2; d_call: -; cdr3_nt: TGTGCCAGCAGTGAAGCCGGGACAAAGAATAATTCACCCCTCCACTTT; cdr3_aa: CASSEAGTKNNSPLHF
j_call: TRBJ2-7; clone_size: few; v_call: TRBV13; d_call: -; cdr3_nt: TGTGCCAGCAGCTTAACGGGGGAAACCTACGAGCAGTACTTC; cdr3_aa: CASSLTGETYEQYF
j_call: TRBJ1-2; clone_size: few; v_call: TRBV4-3; d_call: -; cdr3_nt: TGCGCCAGCAGCCAAGAACCCGGACAGTCTTATGGCTACACCTTC; cdr3_aa: CASSQEPGQSYGYTF
j_call: TRBJ1-2; clone_size: -; v_call: TRBV19; d_call: -; cdr3_nt: TGTGCCAGTGCTTGGACAGCCGGGGATGGCTACACCTTC; cdr3_aa: CASAWTAGDGYTF
j_call: TRBJ2-1; clone_size: -; v_call: TRBV9; d_call: -; cdr3_nt: TGTGCCAGCAGCGTGCCTGAAGGGGAGCAGTTCTTC; cdr3_aa: CASSVPEGEQFF
j_call: TRBJ1-1; clone_size: -; v_call: TRBV19; d_call: -; cdr3_nt: TGTGCCAGTAGTCGGGGCCGGGGCACTGAAGCTTTCTTT; cdr3_aa: CASSRGRGTEAFF
j_call: TRBJ2-2; clone_size: -; v_call: TRBV28; d_call: -; cdr3_nt: TGTGCCAGCACCGTCTCTCGGGGAACCGGGGAGCTGTTTTTT; cdr3_aa: CASTVSRGTGELFF
j_call: TRBJ1-6; clone_size: -; v_call: TRBV9; d_call: -; cdr3_nt: TGTGCCAGCAGCGTAGATTACTCACGGACAGATAATTCACCCCTCCACTTT; cdr3_aa: CASSVDYSRTDNSPLHF
j_call: TRBJ1-2; clone_size: -; v_call: TRBV5-4; d_call: TRBD1; cdr3_nt: TGTGCCAGCAGCCCGGGACAGGGGGTTTCCTATGGCTACACCTTC; cdr3_aa: CASSPGQGVSYGYTF
j_call: TRBJ1-1; clone_size: -; v_call: TRBV3-1/TRBV3-2; d_call: TRBD1; cdr3_nt: TGTGCCAGCAGCCACTCCTCGACAGGGGCGAACACTGAAGCTTTCTTT; cdr3_aa: CASSHSSTGANTEAFF
j_call: TRBJ1-5; clone_size: -; v_call: TRBV27; d_call: TRBD1; cdr3_nt: TGTGCCAGCAGTTTTCTACAGGGGGATAGCAATCAGCCCCAGCATTTT; cdr3_aa: CASSFLQGDSNQPQHF
j_call: TRBJ2-7; clone_size: -; v_call: TRBV6-5; d_call: TRBD1; cdr3_nt: TGTGCCAGCAGTTACCGGACAGGGGCGGACGAGCAGTACTTC; cdr3_aa: CASSYRTGADEQYF
j_call: TRBJ1-2; clone_size: -; v_call: TRBV29-1; d_call: -; cdr3_nt: TGCAGCGTTGATGAGACGGGAGGGCTGATTAATGGCTACACCTTC; cdr3_aa: CSVDETGGLINGYTF
j_call: TRBJ1-6; clone_size: -; v_call: TRBV19; d_call: -; cdr3_nt: TGTGCCAGTAGCCCCGCCCGTCGGGGTTCCGCCTATAATTCACCCCTCCACTTT; cdr3_aa: CASSPARRGSAYNSPLHF
j_call: TRBJ2-7; clone_size: -; v_call: TRBV9; d_call: -; cdr3_nt: TGTGCCAGCAGCGTCGGGGCTGCCCCCTACGAGCAGTACTTC; cdr3_aa: CASSVGAAPYEQYF
j_call: TRBJ2-1; clone_size: -; v_call: TRBV4-3; d_call: -; cdr3_nt: TGCGCCAGCAGCCAAGAGAGGTTTACCTACAATGAGCAGTTCTTC; cdr3_aa: CASSQERFTYNEQFF
j_call: TRBJ1-3; clone_size: few; v_call: TRBV29-1; d_call: -; cdr3_nt: TGCAGCGTTGAAGATTGGGGCAGGGGTGTCTCTGGAAACACCATATATTTT; cdr3_aa: CSVEDWGRGVSGNTIYF
j_call: TRBJ1-1; clone_size: few; v_call: TRBV18; d_call: -; cdr3_nt: TGTGCCAGCTCTAGAACCCAGAACACTGAAGCTTTCTTT; cdr3_aa: CASSRTQNTEAFF
j_call: TRBJ1-2; clone_size: -; v_call: TRBV20-1; d_call: -; cdr3_nt: TGCAGTGCTAGTTCAGGGTACGGCTATGGCTACACCTTC; cdr3_aa: CSASSGYGYGYTF
j_call: TRBJ1-1; clone_size: -; v_call: TRBV7-2; d_call: -; cdr3_nt: TGTGCCAGCAGCCTCGGGGCGCACCTGAACACTGAAGCTTTCTTT; cdr3_aa: CASSLGAHLNTEAFF
j_call: TRBJ1-1; clone_size: few; v_call: TRBV6-5; d_call: -; cdr3_nt: TGTGCCAGCAGCCCCCCCGGTCTACCGAACACTGAAGCTTTCTTT; cdr3_aa: CASSPPGLPNTEAFF
j_call: TRBJ1-2; clone_size: -; v_call: TRBV12-3/TRBV12-4; d_call: -; cdr3_nt: TGTGCCAGCAGTTTAGCAGGGGCGGGAGGCTACACCTTC; cdr3_aa: CASSLAGAGGYTF
j_call: TRBJ2-3; clone_size: -; v_call: TRBV5-1; d_call: -; cdr3_nt: TGCGCCAGCAGCACCGGACGGAGATTTAGGCCTAGCACAGATACGCAGTATTTT; cdr3_aa: CASSTGRRFRPSTDTQYF
j_call: TRBJ2-5; clone_size: -; v_call: TRBV3-1/TRBV3-2; d_call: -; cdr3_nt: TGTGCCAGCAGCCGGGACCAACATGGGGAGACCCAGTACTTC; cdr3_aa: CASSRDQHGETQYF
j_call: TRBJ2-5; clone_size: -; v_call: TRBV5-4; d_call: -; cdr3_nt: TGTGCCAGCAGCCCCCGGGGAGCGCGAGAGACCCAGTACTTC; cdr3_aa: CASSPRGARETQYF
j_call: TRBJ1-1; clone_size: -; v_call: TRBV19; d_call: TRBD1; cdr3_nt: TGTGCCAGTATCCACACAGGGGGCACTGAAGCTTTCTTT; cdr3_aa: CASIHTGGTEAFF
j_call: TRBJ1-3; clone_size: -; v_call: TRBV14; d_call: -; cdr3_nt: TGTGCCAGCAGCCTCCCGCACTCTGGAAACACCATATATTTT; cdr3_aa: CASSLPHSGNTIYF
j_call: TRBJ2-7; clone_size: -; v_call: TRBV11-2; d_call: -; cdr3_nt: TGTGCCAGCAGCCCTCAGTACTCCTACGAGCAGTACTTC; cdr3_aa: CASSPQYSYEQYF
j_call: TRBJ2-1; clone_size: once; v_call: TRBV18; d_call: TRBD2; cdr3_nt: TGTGCCAGCTCACCCCAGCGGGGGGACTACAATGAGCAGTTCTTC; cdr3_aa: CASSPQRGDYNEQFF
j_call: TRBJ1-5; clone_size: once; v_call: TRBV10-3; d_call: -; cdr3_nt: TGTGCCATCAGTGAGCGGGAACAGCCCCAGCATTTT; cdr3_aa: CAISEREQPQHF
j_call: TRBJ1-2; clone_size: -; v_call: TRBV28; d_call: -; cdr3_nt: TGTGCCAGTGGGTGGGCGGGGACCTACTATGGCTACACCTTC; cdr3_aa: CASGWAGTYYGYTF
j_call: TRBJ1-1; clone_size: -; v_call: TRBV29-1; d_call: -; cdr3_nt: TGCAGCGCGCTACAAGGGGCGAACACTGAAGCTTTCTTT; cdr3_aa: CSALQGANTEAFF
j_call: TRBJ1-2; clone_size: -; v_call: TRBV28; d_call: -; cdr3_nt: TGTGCCAGCAGCCCCGGGACTTTCAGCTATGGCTACACCTTC; cdr3_aa: CASSPGTFSYGYTF
j_call: TRBJ1-5; clone_size: -; v_call: TRBV28; d_call: TRBD1; cdr3_nt: TGTGCCAGCTTGGCAGGGGGGAATCAGCCCCAGCATTTT; cdr3_aa: CASLAGGNQPQHF
j_call: TRBJ1-4; clone_size: -; v_call: TRBV7-9; d_call: TRBD1; cdr3_nt: TGTGCCAGCAGCTTTCAGGGGGCAAATGAAAAACTGTTTTTT; cdr3_aa: CASSFQGANEKLFF
j_call: TRBJ2-3; clone_size: -; v_call: TRBV4-1; d_call: -; cdr3_nt: TGCGCCAGCAGCCAAGGGGCTATGCTGGGCGCGGGAAGCACAGATACGCAGTATTTT; cdr3_aa: CASSQGAMLGAGSTDTQYF
j_call: TRBJ2-5; clone_size: -; v_call: TRBV9; d_call: TRBD2; cdr3_nt: TGTGCCAGCAGCGTAGGTACGGGGGGGACACAAGAGACCCAGTACTTC; cdr3_aa: CASSVGTGGTQETQYF
j_call: TRBJ2-2; clone_size: -; v_call: TRBV7-2; d_call: -; cdr3_nt: TGTGCCAGCAGCTTAGTGGGCAGATCCCGGCTAGGGGAGCTGTTTTTT; cdr3_aa: CASSLVGRSRLGELFF
j_call: TRBJ1-5; clone_size: -; v_call: TRBV6-2/TRBV6-3; d_call: -; cdr3_nt: TGTGCCAGCAGTAACGGGACGGCGGTGCACCAGCCCCAGCATTTT; cdr3_aa: CASSNGTAVHQPQHF
j_call: TRBJ1-1; clone_size: -; v_call: TRBV5-4; d_call: -; cdr3_nt: TGTGCCAGCAGCTTGCCCCCGGACGACACTGAAGCTTTCTTT; cdr3_aa: CASSLPPDDTEAFF
j_call: TRBJ2-2; clone_size: -; v_call: TRBV5-1; d_call: -; cdr3_nt: TGCGCCAGCAGCTCGGACGGTCCCACCGGGGAGCTGTTTTTT; cdr3_aa: CASSSDGPTGELFF
j_call: TRBJ2-1; clone_size: few; v_call: TRBV7-3; d_call: TRBD1; cdr3_nt: TGTGCCAGCAGCCAAGAGGACAGGAACAATGAGCAGTTCTTC; cdr3_aa: CASSQEDRNNEQFF